Listed below are T cell receptor beta chains from one sample, sequenced in a study of T cells in Graves' hyperthyroidism and ophthalmopathy. TCRdb re-called the multiplex PCR reads through MiXCR, storing one row per CDR3 protein. Among roughly 720,000 distinct CDR3 sequences listed, 17% were seen once. Sequenced sample: blood. These receptors all come from a man in his fifties with Graves' hyperthyroidism. Each CDR3 is given with its conserved first and last residue. The D gene is left open where the match is weak. For some rows the clone size is stated as once, few or many, or as a class when expanded; others skip it.

>.|TRBV5-1|TRBJ2-1|TRBD2
TGCGCCAGCAGCTTGGTACTAGCGGGAGTTGGGTTCGACAATGAGCAGTTCTTC
CASSLVLAGVGFDNEQFF
>.|TRBV20-1|TRBJ2-1|TRBD1
TGCAGTGGGCAGGGGGCGCGGTACAATGAGCAGTTCTTC
CSGQGARYNEQFF
>many|TRBV27|TRBJ2-2|.
TGTGCCAGCAGTTTATTTAACACCGGGGAGCTGTTTTTT
CASSLFNTGELFF
>many|TRBV28|TRBJ2-1|.
TGTGCCAGCGTTACGGAGAAATACAATGAGCAGTTCTTC
CASVTEKYNEQFF
>.|TRBV24-1|TRBJ2-6|.
TGTGCCACCAGTGATGAGGGATCGGGCATCTCTGGGGCCAACGTCCTGACTTTC
CATSDEGSGISGANVLTF
>many|TRBV2|TRBJ1-5|.
TGTGCCAGCAGGGTACAGGGAAGGGGGCAGCCCCAGCATTTT
CASRVQGRGQPQHF
>many|TRBV20-1|TRBJ2-1|TRBD2
TGCAGTGCTAGTCAGGCCGGGAGGGAAAGCAATGAGCAGTTCTTC
CSASQAGRESNEQFF
>.|TRBV7-2|TRBJ2-1|.
TGTGCCAGCAGCTTAGCGGCGGGGAGGAAAGAGCAGTTCTTC
CASSLAAGRKEQFF
>.|TRBV10-1|TRBJ2-3|TRBD2
TGCGCCAGCAGTGAACACACTAGCGACACAGATACGCAGTATTTT
CASSEHTSDTDTQYF
>many|TRBV24-1|TRBJ1-5|TRBD1
TGTGCCACCAGTGGCGGGACAGGGGGCAATCAGCCCCAGCATTTT
CATSGGTGGNQPQHF
>many|TRBV7-9|TRBJ1-1|.
TGTGCCAGCAGCCCCCCAGGAGTTTACACTGAAGCTTTCTTT
CASSPPGVYTEAFF
>many|TRBV28|TRBJ2-7|.
TGTGCCAGCAGTTCAGCCCAGGCCTACGAGCAGTACTTC
CASSSAQAYEQYF
>.|TRBV29-1|TRBJ2-5|.
TGCAGCGTTGACGATCTCGGGGTCGCGCAAGAGACCCAGTACTTC
CSVDDLGVAQETQYF
>few|TRBV6-5|TRBJ2-7|.
TGTGCCAGCAGTTACTCCGGGCTGCGGACGGGCGAGCAGTACTTC
CASSYSGLRTGEQYF
>few|TRBV10-2|TRBJ2-1|TRBD1
TGCGCCAGCATTCCGGACAGGGAATGGAATGAGCAGTTCTTC
CASIPDREWNEQFF
>many|TRBV18|TRBJ1-1|TRBD1
TGTGCCAGCTCACCACCGAGTAGGGGGCTGGACTCTGAAGCTTTCTTT
CASSPPSRGLDSEAFF
>few|TRBV29-1|TRBJ1-3|.
TGCAGCGTTCGTGATGGAAACACCATATATTTT
CSVRDGNTIYF
>.|TRBV19|TRBJ2-7|.
TGTGCCAGTAGTCCCCGCCGGAGGGGATACTACGAGCAGTACTTC
CASSPRRRGYYEQYF
>.|TRBV7-9|TRBJ1-1|.
TGTGCCAGCAGCTTAGCTTCTTCTATGAACACTGAAGCTTTCTTT
CASSLASSMNTEAFF
>few|TRBV27|TRBJ2-5|.
TGTGCCAGCAGTTTATCTCGCAGGGGACGGGAGACCCAGTACTTC
CASSLSRRGRETQYF
>many|TRBV9|TRBJ2-5|TRBD2
TGTGCCAGCAGCGTAGACGGTGGGGGGGTCGCAGAGACCCAGTACTTC
CASSVDGGGVAETQYF
>few|TRBV10-2|TRBJ2-1|.
TGCGCCAGCCGTCCGGCGGCTTCCTACAATGAGCAGTTCTTC
CASRPAASYNEQFF
>.|TRBV5-1|TRBJ2-1|TRBD2
TGCGCCAGCAGCTTTACAGGGGATAGCGGGAGAGGCAATGAGCAGTTCTTC
CASSFTGDSGRGNEQFF
>.|TRBV28|TRBJ1-2|.
TGTGCCAGCAGTTTAGAGAGGGGACGGAGATCTGGCTACACCTTC
CASSLERGRRSGYTF
>.|TRBV19|TRBJ1-1|.
TGTGCCAGTAGTACACCGGAGCCTCGACAGAAAGCTGAAGCTTTCTTT
CASSTPEPRQKAEAFF
>many|TRBV20-1|TRBJ2-2|.
TGCAGTGCTAGAAGGGAGATATCAGCCGGGGAGCTGTTTTTT
CSARREISAGELFF
>.|TRBV19|TRBJ2-1|TRBD2
TGTGCCAGTAGTATAGATCGGACTAGCTCCTACAATGAGCAGTTCTTC
CASSIDRTSSYNEQFF
>many|TRBV5-1|TRBJ1-1|.
TGCGCCAGCAGTATGGGGGGCACTGAAGCTTTCTTT
CASSMGGTEAFF
>.|TRBV25-1|TRBJ1-2|TRBD1
TGTGCCAGCAGTGATGACAGGGGAGCTAACTATGGCTACACCTTC
CASSDDRGANYGYTF
>.|TRBV29-1|TRBJ2-1|TRBD2
TGCAGCGTCACGAAGGGGTTACTAGCGGGAGGTCCCCACAATGAGCAGTTCTTC
CSVTKGLLAGGPHNEQFF
>.|TRBV12-3/TRBV12-4|TRBJ2-1|TRBD1
TGTACCAGCAGTTCCAGACAGGGCTACAATGAGCAGTTCTTC
CTSSSRQGYNEQFF